These 30 T cell receptor beta chains originate from one sample sequenced in a study of OX40 agonist ivuxolimab in advanced cancers. TCRdb's table, derived via immunoSEQ multiplex PCR, lists solely in-frame clones and lacks some. The table records approximately 64,000 clones, about 91% of them present only once. Sample: CD4+ or CD8+ T cells sorted from blood, taken in a trial of the OX40 agonist ivuxolimab. Every receptor here comes from an adult with an advanced solid tumor such as melanoma, head and neck, liver or kidney cancer.

About this clone: An end of the junction does not agree with germline; a read error may underlie this. The chain carries TRBV7-9 and TRBJ2-7, with a possible D match to TRBD1 (6 bases). The CDR3 runs 12 residues. Germline assignment: CDR1 SEHNR and CDR2 FQNEAQ (reference sequence). Written as DNA, the CDR3 is TGTGCCAGCAGCTTAGCTAAAGGACAGTTAGGCTTC. Its translation is CASSLAKGQLGF.

The chain employs TRBV30 and TRBJ1-4; D possibly corresponds to TRBD1 (6 bases). Germline CDR1 reads GTSNPN; CDR2 reads SVGIG (reference sequence). V was cut by 2 bases and J by 14 bases, with 18 bases left in between. The CDR3 consists of 13 residues. The CDR3 nucleotides read TGTGCCTGGAGTCGTTCCCAGGACAGAGGTCTGTTTTTT. Its translation: CAWSRSQDRGLFF.

The V gene is TRBV6-1, the J gene TRBJ2-3, with TRBD2 identical over 13 bases. Germline assignment: CDR1 MNHNS and CDR2 SASEGT. This CDR3 is 14 amino acids long. With V trimmed by 9 bases and J by 4 bases, 4 bases remained unmatched. The CDR3 region is CASRTSGSADTQYF. In DNA, the CDR3 is TGTGCCAGTAGGACTAGCGGGAGTGCAGATACGCAGTATTTT.

The rearrangement joins TRBV28 to TRBJ1-4; weak D call: TRBD1 (5 bases). In germline, CDR1 is MDHEN, CDR2 SYDVKM. The V gene lost 7 bases and the J gene lost 7 bases, with 25 bases spanning the gap. This CDR3 is 17 amino acids long. CDR3 region: CASNPKPGRQRGEKLFF. DNA of the CDR3: TGTGCCAGCAACCCTAAACCTGGGAGGCAGAGGGGTGAAAAACTGTTTTTT.

The chain couples TRBV7-2 to TRBJ1-2; possible D gene TRBD1, 5 bases. Germline V CDR1 and CDR2: SGHTA, FQGNSA. The CDR3 loop spans 14 amino acids. The V end was cut by 0 bases, the J end by 2 bases, with 7 bases between. The CDR3 region is CASSLAQGNYGYTF. CDR3 nucleotides: TGTGCCAGCAGCTTAGCGCAGGGAAACTATGGCTACACCTTC.

The rearrangement joins TRBV5-1 to TRBJ1-2; 8 nucleotides match TRBD1. Germline lookup yields CDR1 SGHRS and CDR2 YFSETQ. The CDR3 runs to 14 residues. The J segment lost 3 bases and the V segment lost 3 bases, leaving 4 bases of the junction unmatched. CDR3 sequence: CASSYLGQDYGYTF. Here the CDR3 DNA reads TGCGCCAGCAGCTACCTGGGACAGGACTATGGCTACACCTTC.

V is TRBV19 and J is TRBJ1-2, with a possible D match to TRBD1 (5 bases). The ends were cut back, 7 bases at V and 5 bases at J, with 20 bases in the middle. Germline assignment: CDR1 LNHDA and CDR2 SQIVND (reference sequence). The CDR3 runs to 15 residues. The CDR3 DNA reads TGTGCCAGTACCACGAGGGCCCAGGAGGGGTATGGCTACACCTTC. This sequence encodes CASTTRAQEGYGYTF.

The chain is built from TRBV28 and TRBJ1-4, with TRBD1 as a possible D gene (5 bases). V was cut by 2 bases and J by 7 bases, with 14 bases left in between. Germline assignment: CDR1 MDHEN and CDR2 SYDVKM. This CDR3 is 15 amino acids long. CDR3 region: CASSLRGAGTEKLFF. The CDR3 DNA is TGTGCCAGCAGTTTACGCGGGGCAGGGACTGAAAAACTGTTTTTT. The complete variable domain, with remaining parts taken from reference TRBV28 and TRBJ1-4, reads DVKVTQSSRYLVKRTGEKVFLECVQDMDHENMFWYRQDPGLGLRLIYFSYDVKMKEKGDIPEGYSVSREKKERFSLILESASTNQTSMYLCASSLRGAGTEKLFFGSGTQLSVL.

The rearrangement uses TRBV28 and TRBJ1-2; D gene uncertain. The CDR3 is made up of 12 amino acids. V dropped 5 bases and J dropped 2 bases, with 6 bases sitting between them. Germline lookup yields CDR1 MDHEN and CDR2 SYDVKM. The CDR3 DNA is TGTGCCAGCAGTATGGACAACTATGGCTACACCTTC. Translating gives CASSMDNYGYTF.

This clone was detected only once. This sequence joins TRBV18 and TRBJ2-3; perhaps D is TRBD1 or TRBD2 (5 bases each). This CDR3 spans 15 amino acids. V gave up 1 base and J gave up 11 bases, with 19 bases separating them. Germline V gene sequence: CDR1 KGHSH, CDR2 LQKENI. This chain's CDR3 is CASSPQEGTGRGQYF. DNA for the CDR3: TGTGCCAGCTCACCACAAGAGGGGACGGGCCGGGGGCAGTATTTT.

The chain has TRBV15 and TRBJ2-2, with 7 bases identical to TRBD1. The CDR3 consists of 17 residues. Unmatched junction bases numbered 9, after V lost 5 bases and J lost 0 bases. The V gene's germline CDR1 is LNHNV and CDR2 YYDKDF (reference sequence). The CDR3 region is CATSRQFDRANTGELFF. The CDR3 DNA is TGTGCCACCAGCCGCCAATTCGACAGGGCGAACACCGGGGAGCTGTTTTTT.

The rearrangement links TRBV11-3 to TRBJ2-2; maybe TRBD1 (5 bases). The V end lost 6 bases, the J end lost 6 bases, and 11 bases lay between the germline ends. This CDR3 region has 13 residues. CDR1 is SGHNT and CDR2 is YENEEA in the germline V gene. DNA for the CDR3: TGTGCCAGCAGAGTCCAGGGATCCGGGGAGCTGTTTTTT. This gives the protein CASRVQGSGELFF.

The gene calls are TRBV19 and TRBJ2-2; 10 positions agree with TRBD2. The CDR3 loop spans 16 amino acids. The trim removed 6 bases at V and 4 bases at J, leaving 8 bases unmatched. CDR1 LNHDA and CDR2 SQIVND come from the germline V gene (reference sequence). CDR3 coding DNA: TGTGCCAGTAGCCGGCCTGGACTAGCGGCCACCGGGGAGCTGTTTTTT. Amino acids: CASSRPGLAATGELFF.

The chain couples TRBV6-1 to TRBJ2-7; TRBD2 agrees at 11 bases. The CDR3 has 15 amino acids. V trimming: 9 bases; J trimming: 4 bases; junction bases outside the gene matches: 11. Germline lookup yields CDR1 MNHNS and CDR2 SASEGT. The DNA of the CDR3 is TGTGCCAGTTTTATAGCGGGAGGGCCGCAATACGAGCAGTACTTC. Translated: CASFIAGGPQYEQYF.

The V and J genes are TRBV29-1 and TRBJ2-2; D uncertain. This CDR3 has 11 residues. Germline lookup yields CDR1 SQVTM and CDR2 ANQGSEA. V dropped 6 bases and J dropped 7 bases, with 9 bases sitting between them. The CDR3 reads CSVYGLGELFF. In DNA form, the CDR3 reads TGCAGCGTATACGGTCTCGGGGAGCTGTTTTTT.

The chain carries TRBV21-1 and TRBJ2-2; the table's D call, TRBD2, has no DNA check behind it. TRBV21-1 is described as a pseudogene. The CDR3 totals 18 residues. The DNA of the CDR3 is TGTGCCAGCAGCAAAGTACGTTGCGGGAGATCTAACACCGGGGAGCTGTTTTTT. It yields the protein CASSKVRCGRSNTGELFF.

The rearrangement uses TRBV10-3 and TRBJ2-3; TRBD1 agrees at 7 bases. Germline V gene sequence: CDR1 ENHRY, CDR2 SYGVKD. With V trimmed by 4 bases and J by 2 bases, 18 bases remained unmatched. CDR3 length: 19 amino acids. DNA for the CDR3: TGTGCCATCAGTGGGCCTGCATCAATGGGACAGAAGGCCACAGATACGCAGTATTTT. Amino acids: CAISGPASMGQKATDTQYF.

V is TRBV7-3 and J is TRBJ2-1; a weak D match, TRBD2 (5 bases). V was pared by 2 bases and J by 0 bases, with 11 bases between. The CDR3 runs to 16 residues. Per the germline V gene, CDR1 is SGHTA and CDR2 is FQGTGA. As DNA, the CDR3 is TGTGCCAGCAGCTTAGAGGGCAGCAGCTCCTACAATGAGCAGTTCTTC. Translating it yields CASSLEGSSSYNEQFF.

The chain links TRBV4-2 to TRBJ2-3; D unclear. CDR1 and CDR2 (germline): LGHNA, YNFKEQ. The CDR3 sequence is 14 residues long. Trimming pared 4 bases from V and 2 bases from J, leaving 10 bases between. CDR3 nucleotide sequence: TGTGCCAGCAGCCCGCCCACATACACAGATACGCAGTATTTT. Translating gives CASSPPTYTDTQYF.

The chain couples TRBV9 to TRBJ2-3; D perhaps matches TRBD2 (5 bases). Germline V gene data show CDR1 as SGDLS and CDR2 as YYNGEE. V lost 0 bases to trimming and J lost 0 bases, with 11 bases between them. There are 16 residues in the CDR3. CDR3 DNA sequence: TGTGCCAGCAGCGTAGAGTTGCGGAGGAGCACAGATACGCAGTATTTT. It translates to CASSVELRRSTDTQYF.

The chain has TRBV18 and TRBJ2-1; D possibly corresponds to TRBD1 (6 bases). Per germline, CDR1 KGHSH and CDR2 LQKENI. The CDR3 totals 15 residues. V was clipped by 4 bases and J by 8 bases, with 18 bases between them. The CDR3 DNA sequence: TGTGCCAGCTCACTTACTCAGCAGGGGACCGATGAGCAGTTCTTC. Protein: CASSLTQQGTDEQFF.

Within the sample, this clone is medium-sized. This sequence joins TRBV28 and TRBJ1-6, with 7 bases fitting TRBD1. Germline V CDR1 and CDR2: MDHEN, SYDVKM. J lost 9 bases, V lost 3 bases, and 11 bases had no gene match. The CDR3 runs 16 residues. The CDR3 sequence: CASSLVQGMGGSPLHF. CDR3 bases: TGTGCCAGCAGTTTGGTACAGGGGATGGGCGGTTCACCCCTCCACTTT.

The V call is TRBV7-2, the J call TRBJ1-1, with D tentatively TRBD1 (6 bases). Trimming removed 5 bases at V and 1 base at J, with 8 bases between. Germline loops: CDR1 SGHTA, CDR2 FQGNSA. The CDR3 extends over 13 amino acids. CDR3 in amino acids: CASSQTGNTEAFF. CDR3 nucleotides: TGTGCCAGCAGCCAGACAGGGAACACTGAAGCTTTCTTT.

Only a few counts were recorded for this clone. The chain recombines TRBV4-1 with TRBJ1-2; 12 bases are shared with TRBD1. CDR3 length: 20 amino acids. Trimming took 5 bases from V and 4 from J; bases not matched to a gene: 20. CDR1 and CDR2 (germline): MGHRA, YSYEKL. Here the CDR3 reads CASSSHLSPGQGALGYGYTF. CDR3 sequence (DNA): TGCGCCAGCAGCTCACACCTATCTCCGGGACAGGGGGCGCTGGGCTATGGCTACACCTTC.

V and J are TRBV27 and TRBJ2-2; 9 bases are a match to TRBD2. J gave up 5 bases and V 6 bases, and 13 bases lay outside the gene matches. The germline gives CDR1 MNHEY, CDR2 SMNVEV (reference sequence). CDR3 length equals 17 residues. The DNA of the CDR3 is TGTGCCAGCAGCCTTGGGGCCTTTAGCGGGAGTACCGGGGAGCTGTTTTTT. Translated: CASSLGAFSGSTGELFF.

V usage is TRBV10-3 and J usage is TRBJ1-1; D perhaps matches TRBD1 (6 bases). Germline values: CDR1 ENHRY, CDR2 SYGVKD. V was trimmed by 6 bases and J by 4 bases, leaving 12 bases between them. This CDR3 comprises 13 residues. The CDR3 bases are TGTGCCATCAGACAGGGCCCGAGCACTGAAGCTTTCTTT. It yields the protein CAIRQGPSTEAFF.

This clone was recorded only once. This chain uses TRBV19 with TRBJ1-3; tentative D call: TRBD1 (6 bases). This CDR3 comprises 14 residues. Per the germline V gene, CDR1 is LNHDA and CDR2 is SQIVND (reference sequence). V dropped 4 bases and J dropped 1 base, with 8 bases sitting between them. In DNA form, the CDR3 reads TGTGCCAGTAGTACTCAGGGGTCTGGAAACACCATATATTTT. This gives the protein CASSTQGSGNTIYF.

This clone was recorded once. V usage is TRBV19 and J usage is TRBJ2-4; D may correspond to TRBD1 or TRBD2 (7 bases each). The V gene lost 3 bases and the J gene lost 6 bases, with 15 bases spanning the gap. This CDR3 has 15 residues. Germline assignment: CDR1 LNHDA and CDR2 SQIVND (reference sequence). CDR3 nucleotide sequence: TGTGCCAGTAGTATTCAGGGAGGGGGCATAAACATTCAGTACTTC. Protein product: CASSIQGGGINIQYF.

J is TRBJ1-2 and V is TRBV6-5; tentatively, D is TRBD1 (5 bases). The germline V gene encodes CDR1 MNHEY and CDR2 SVGAGI. V lost 5 bases, J lost 2 bases, and 12 bases lay in between. This CDR3 spans 14 amino acids. Written as DNA, the CDR3 is TGTGCCAGCAGTGGACTCGGACACAACTATGGCTACACCTTC. Protein: CASSGLGHNYGYTF.

V usage is TRBV5-4 and J usage is TRBJ2-5, with TRBD2 matching over 13 bases. V shed 3 bases and J 5 bases; nucleotides not matched to a gene: 7. The CDR3 length is 16 residues. CDR1 and CDR2 (germline): SGHNT, YYREEE (reference sequence). Here the CDR3 DNA reads TGTGCCAGCAGCTGGACTAGCGGGAGAGGCCGGGAGACCCAGTACTTC. It encodes CASSWTSGRGRETQYF.